A single sample gave rise to the 6 T cell receptor beta chains below, sequenced in a study of blood T cell repertoires in COVID-19. Profiled with immunoSEQ multiplex PCR; TCRdb holds only in-frame clones, not every one. The top ten clones hold approximately 5.4% of a sample with 97,000 or so clones, 87% of them seen once. The sample taken for sequencing was peripheral blood. The receptors stem from a woman aged 45-65 years with COVID-19, enrolled during active disease.

The V call is TRBV30, the J call TRBJ2-3; TRBD2 matches 7 bases. Germline V CDR1 and CDR2: GTSNPN, SVGIG (reference sequence). This CDR3 comprises 14 residues. V was clipped by 3 bases and J by 1 base; unmatched bases: 4. The CDR3 nucleotides read TGTGCCTGGAGCGTGGCGGGGGGCACAGATACGCAGTATTTT. It translates to CAWSVAGGTDTQYF.

This clone occurred once. This sequence joins TRBV28 and TRBJ1-2; D may be TRBD1 (5 bases). Germline loops: CDR1 MDHEN, CDR2 SYDVKM. The CDR3 runs 14 residues. V dropped 6 bases and J dropped 0 bases, with 11 bases sitting between them. In DNA, the CDR3 is TGTGCCAGCAGATTGACAGTAACTAACTATGGCTACACCTTC. Translated, it gives CASRLTVTNYGYTF.

This clone was counted once. V and J are TRBV6-5 and TRBJ1-1; D unresolved. The CDR3 is 13 amino acids. V was clipped by 0 bases and J by 7 bases, with 9 bases between them. In germline, CDR1 is MNHEY, CDR2 SVGAGI. The CDR3 here is CASSYSTGYEAFF. In DNA form, the CDR3 reads TGTGCCAGCAGTTACTCGACGGGATATGAAGCTTTCTTT.

V gene TRBV19 combines with J gene TRBJ2-5, with 10 bases identical to TRBD2. The CDR3 consists of 14 residues. CDR1 is LNHDA and CDR2 is SQIVND in the germline V gene (reference sequence). V was pared by 6 bases and J by 2 bases, with 3 bases of the junction left unmatched. This CDR3 reads CASRASGGQETQYF. The DNA of the CDR3 is TGTGCCAGTAGGGCTAGCGGGGGTCAAGAGACCCAGTACTTC.

This clone came up a few times. This sequence joins TRBV4-1 and TRBJ1-2; 10 bases fit TRBD1. Germline lookup yields CDR1 MGHRA and CDR2 YSYEKL. The CDR3 spans 14 residues. V dropped 7 bases and J dropped 8; count of bases not matched to a gene: 10. The CDR3: CASTPDRGQTGYTF. For the CDR3, the DNA is TGCGCCAGCACGCCAGACAGGGGGCAGACAGGCTACACCTTC.

The V and J genes are TRBV7-3 and TRBJ2-3, with D unclear. Germline V lookup: CDR1 SGHTA, CDR2 FQGTGA. The CDR3 is 13 amino acids. Trimming took off 5 bases at V and 3 bases at J, with 9 bases between the two ends. The CDR3 DNA is TGTGCCAGCAGCCCAACCCAGACAGATACGCAGTATTTT. The encoded protein is CASSPTQTDTQYF.